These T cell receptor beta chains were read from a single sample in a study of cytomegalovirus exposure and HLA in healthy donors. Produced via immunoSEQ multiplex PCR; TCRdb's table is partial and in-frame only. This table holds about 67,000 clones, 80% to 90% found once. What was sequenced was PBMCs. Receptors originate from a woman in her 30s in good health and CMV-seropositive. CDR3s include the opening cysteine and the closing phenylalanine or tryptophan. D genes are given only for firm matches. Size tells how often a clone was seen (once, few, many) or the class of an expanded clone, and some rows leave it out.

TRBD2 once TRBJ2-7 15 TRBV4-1 CASSQEAGARYEQYF TGCGCCAGCAGCCAAGAGGCGGGAGCGAGGTACGAGCAGTACTTC
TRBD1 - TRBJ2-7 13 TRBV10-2 CASRLVTGAEQYF TGCGCCAGCAGGTTAGTCACAGGGGCCGAGCAGTACTTC
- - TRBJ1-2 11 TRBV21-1 CARTRSYGYTF TGTGCCAGGACTAGATCTTATGGCTACACCTTC
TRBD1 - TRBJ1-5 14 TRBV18 CASSPGQGYQPQHF TGTGCCAGCTCACCGGGACAGGGGTATCAGCCCCAGCATTTT
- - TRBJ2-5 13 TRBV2 CASSEVGGETQYF TGTGCCAGCAGTGAGGTGGGGGGAGAGACCCAGTACTTC
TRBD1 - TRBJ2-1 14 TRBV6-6 CASSPTTGDNEQFF TGTGCCAGCAGCCCCACGACAGGGGATAATGAGCAGTTCTTC
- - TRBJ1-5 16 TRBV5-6 CASSLGSVKSNQPQHF TGTGCCAGCAGCTTGGGGTCAGTCAAGAGCAATCAGCCCCAGCATTTT
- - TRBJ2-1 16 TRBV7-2 CASSLVEGSSYNEQFF TGTGCCAGCAGCTTAGTCGAAGGGAGCTCCTACAATGAGCAGTTCTTC
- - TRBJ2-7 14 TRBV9 CASSVGRTSYEQYF TGTGCCAGCAGCGTTGGCCGTACCTCCTACGAGCAGTACTTC
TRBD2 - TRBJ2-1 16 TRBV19 CASRPKAGVRLNEQFF TGTGCCAGTAGACCAAAAGCGGGAGTACGATTAAATGAGCAGTTCTTC
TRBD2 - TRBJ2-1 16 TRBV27 CASSPLYTSGNNEQFF TGTGCCAGCAGTCCGTTGTACACTAGCGGGAACAATGAGCAGTTCTTC
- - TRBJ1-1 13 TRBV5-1 CASVQNPGTEAFF TGCGCCAGCGTTCAAAATCCCGGGACTGAAGCTTTCTTT
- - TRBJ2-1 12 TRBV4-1 CASSQDLGEQFF TGCGCCAGCAGCCAAGATCTCGGTGAGCAGTTCTTC
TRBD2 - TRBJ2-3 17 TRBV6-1 CASSEASLADSTDTQYF TGTGCCAGCAGTGAAGCTTCGCTAGCGGATAGCACAGATACGCAGTATTTT
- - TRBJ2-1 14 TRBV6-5 CASSPGLSYNEQFF TGTGCCAGCAGCCCGGGACTGTCCTACAATGAGCAGTTCTTC
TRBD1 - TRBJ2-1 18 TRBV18 CASSLLGQALGSYNEQFF TGTGCCAGCTCACTTCTTGGACAGGCCCTGGGCTCCTACAATGAGCAGTTCTTC
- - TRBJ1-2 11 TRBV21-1 CASHPGGGYTF TGTGCCAGCCACCCAGGGGGGGGCTACACCTTC
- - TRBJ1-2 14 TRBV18 CASSPPGGNYGYTF TGTGCCAGCTCACCCCCGGGGGGGAACTATGGCTACACCTTC
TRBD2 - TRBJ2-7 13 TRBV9 CASSVKAGDEQYF TGTGCCAGCAGCGTAAAGGCGGGAGACGAGCAGTACTTC
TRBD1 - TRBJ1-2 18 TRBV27 CASRELTGGAGGNYGYTF TGTGCCAGCAGAGAGTTGACAGGGGGCGCGGGAGGAAACTATGGCTACACCTTC
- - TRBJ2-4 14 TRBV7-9 CASLDAGAKNIQYF TGTGCCAGCCTTGACGCGGGGGCCAAAAACATTCAGTACTTC
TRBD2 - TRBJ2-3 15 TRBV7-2 CASSLGGGRADTQYF TGTGCCAGCAGCTTAGGTGGCGGGAGGGCAGATACGCAGTATTTT
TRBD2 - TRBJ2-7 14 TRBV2 CAIRTSGATYEQYF TGTGCCATCAGGACTAGCGGAGCCACCTACGAGCAGTACTTC
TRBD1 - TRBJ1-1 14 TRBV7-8 CASSFSGDRTEAFF TGTGCCAGCAGCTTTTCCGGGGACAGAACTGAAGCTTTCTTT
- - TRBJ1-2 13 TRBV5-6 CASSAYGESGYTF TGTGCCAGCAGCGCCTACGGGGAAAGTGGCTACACCTTC
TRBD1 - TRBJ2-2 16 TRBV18 CASSPRDRDWTGELFF TGTGCCAGCTCACCCCGGGACAGGGATTGGACCGGGGAGCTGTTTTTT
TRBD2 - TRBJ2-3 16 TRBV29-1 CSVGGRAGGRPDTQYF TGCAGCGTTGGGGGCCGGGCGGGAGGTCGTCCAGATACGCAGTATTTT
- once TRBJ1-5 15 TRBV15 CATSLEGSWNQPQHF TGTGCCACCAGCTTGGAGGGGTCTTGGAATCAGCCCCAGCATTTT
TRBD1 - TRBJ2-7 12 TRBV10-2 CASSRDRYEQYF TGCGCCAGCAGCCGGGACAGGTACGAGCAGTACTTC
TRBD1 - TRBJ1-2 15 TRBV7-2 CASSLYRQGGYGYTF TGTGCCAGCAGCTTATACCGACAGGGAGGCTATGGCTACACCTTC
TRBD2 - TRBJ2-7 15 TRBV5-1 CASSLTSAGLYEQYF TGCGCCAGCAGCTTGACTAGCGCAGGACTTTACGAGCAGTACTTC
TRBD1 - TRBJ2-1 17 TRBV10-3 CAISRDRASLWGNEQFF TGTGCCATCAGTAGAGACAGGGCCAGTCTGTGGGGCAATGAGCAGTTCTTC
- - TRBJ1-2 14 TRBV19 CASSIGKGRLGYTF TGTGCCAGTAGTATAGGTAAAGGGAGACTTGGCTACACCTTC
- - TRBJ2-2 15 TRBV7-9 CASSYGTPVAGELFF TGTGCCAGCAGCTACGGGACACCGGTTGCCGGGGAGCTGTTTTTT
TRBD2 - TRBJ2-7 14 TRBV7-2 CASSFPGRGEEQYF TGTGCCAGCAGCTTCCCCGGGAGGGGGGAAGAGCAGTACTTC
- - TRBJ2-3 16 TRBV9 CASSVSDRLGTDTQYF TGTGCCAGCAGCGTCTCCGACAGACTAGGCACAGATACGCAGTATTTT
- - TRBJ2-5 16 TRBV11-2 CASSPTTSGSGETQYF TGTGCCAGCAGCCCAACGACTAGTGGGAGTGGGGAGACCCAGTACTTC
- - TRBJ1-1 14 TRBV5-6 CASNVGGAPTEAFF TGTGCCAGCAACGTGGGGGGGGCGCCCACTGAAGCTTTCTTT
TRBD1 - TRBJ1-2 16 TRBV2 CASSVRPGTGIYGYTF TGTGCCAGCAGTGTTCGTCCCGGGACAGGGATTTATGGCTACACCTTC
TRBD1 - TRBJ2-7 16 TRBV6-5 CASSYSGQGVVYEQYF TGTGCCAGCAGTTATTCCGGACAGGGGGTCGTATACGAGCAGTACTTC
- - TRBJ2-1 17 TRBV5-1 CASSLGERAVAGNEQFF TGCGCCAGCAGCTTGGGGGAAAGGGCCGTAGCAGGGAATGAGCAGTTCTTC
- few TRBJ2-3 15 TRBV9 CASSVRTISTDTQYF TGTGCCAGCAGCGTGAGGACTATCTCCACAGATACGCAGTATTTT
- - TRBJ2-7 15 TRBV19 CASRGAASGHYEQYF TGTGCCAGTAGGGGGGCAGCTAGCGGACACTACGAGCAGTACTTC
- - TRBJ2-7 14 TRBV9 CASSVSTYAHEQYF TGTGCCAGCAGCGTTTCGACATACGCCCACGAGCAGTACTTC
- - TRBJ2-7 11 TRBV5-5 CASSLGLEQYF TGTGCCAGCAGCTTGGGTCTCGAGCAGTACTTC
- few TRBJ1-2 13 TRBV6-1 CASTLRGDYGYTF TGTGCCAGCACCCTGCGGGGTGATTATGGCTACACCTTC
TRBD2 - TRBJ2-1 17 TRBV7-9 CASSVTSGRPYYNEQFF TGTGCCAGCAGCGTTACTAGCGGGAGGCCATACTACAATGAGCAGTTCTTC
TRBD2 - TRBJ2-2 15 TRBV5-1 CASPSGERDTGELFF TGCGCCAGTCCTAGCGGGGAGCGGGACACCGGGGAGCTGTTTTTT
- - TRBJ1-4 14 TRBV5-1 CASSSLATNEKLFF TGCGCCAGCAGCTCACTCGCAACTAATGAAAAACTGTTTTTT
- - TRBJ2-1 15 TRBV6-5 CASSYVLTPGGRQFF TGTGCCAGCAGTTATGTATTGACTCCAGGAGGAAGGCAGTTCTTC
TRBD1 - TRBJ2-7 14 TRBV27 CASSTGGEIREQYF TGTGCCAGCAGCACAGGGGGCGAAATACGGGAGCAGTACTTC
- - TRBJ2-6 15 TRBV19 CASSPLSSGANVLTF TGTGCCAGTAGCCCTCTGAGCTCTGGGGCCAACGTCCTGACTTTC
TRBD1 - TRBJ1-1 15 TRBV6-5 CASSREALQGAEAFF TGTGCCAGCAGCCGGGAAGCTTTGCAGGGGGCGGAAGCTTTCTTT
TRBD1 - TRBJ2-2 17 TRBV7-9 CASSLLWTGGYTGELFF TGTGCCAGCAGCTTATTATGGACAGGGGGCTACACCGGGGAGCTGTTTTTT
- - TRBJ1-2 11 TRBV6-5 CASSSGRGYTF TGTGCCAGCAGTTCCGGGAGGGGCTACACCTTC